This T cell receptor beta chain was documented in a study of CD8 T cells in ankylosing spondylitis. Quantitative 5'-RACE with molecular barcodes was used to make the TCR beta libraries. TCRdb analysed the 5' RACE reads with MiXCR anew, one entry per CDR3 protein. Among some 290,000 distinct CDR3 sequences, 20% were seen once, and the ten largest hold roughly 7.3%. The study, taken as a whole, reports: In the blood and synovial fluid of reactive arthritis, some motif variants had been previously reported. Among TCR beta sequences, a motif of roughly 8 highly homologous variants appeared characteristic of ankylosing spondylitis blood.

Germline values: CDR1 MDHEN, CDR2 SYDVKM. The CDR3 has 12 residues. V lost 6 bases and J 1 base, leaving 5 bases between the germline ends. This clonotype has only a few counts. The antigen remains undetermined. This sequence was found in a male donor with ankylosing spondylitis or in good health (not recorded which). The sequencing sample was made of blood, either unsorted or a sorted T cell fraction (not recorded which). V usage is TRBV28 and J usage is TRBJ2-3; D is ambiguous. CDR3 DNA: TGTGCCAGCAGAGAGGGCACAGATACGCAGTATTTT. Its translation: CASREGTDTQYF.